This TCR beta chain is drawn from a study of graft-versus-host responses after intestinal transplantation. Across the study: The transplants performed in recipients were multivisceral, liver-intestinal, or isolated intestinal. The whole recipient group had anti-thymocyte globulin induction followed by tacrolimus and steroids for three to four years.

Study-level results: Recipient marrow showed GvH clones, some seen first in ileum or blood.

Profiled with immunoSEQ multiplex PCR; TCRdb holds only in-frame clones, not every one. This sample carries approximately 90,000 clones, about 85% of them seen once, and the ten largest clones take around 0.27%. Remarks on this clone: Its matching antigen is unknown.

The CDR3 consists of 13 residues. Germline CDR1 is MNHNS and CDR2 is SASEGT. V lost 2 bases and J 8 bases, leaving 12 bases between the germline ends. The origin of this receptor is a human donor who was the organ donor for an intestinal transplant. This chain connects TRBV6-1 to TRBJ1-2; D is ambiguous. The sequences come from unstimulated CD4+ T cells sorted from spleen or lymph node cells, collected before transplant. The CDR3 sequence is CASSEIIGSGYTF. CDR3 nucleotides: TGTGCCAGCAGTGAAATTATAGGGAGCGGCTACACCTTC.